The table lists the clone carrying this TCR beta chain with a few counts. The antigen is undetermined. Time point in this sample: baseline pretreatment blood. Described treatment: 15 Gy SBRT to primary tumor, nephrectomy 4 weeks later. Serial blood draws occurred at baseline and 2 and 4 weeks post-SBRT. The sample is drawn from a study of radiation and T cells in renal cell carcinoma. Study-wide background: Nephrectomy followed 15 Gy stereotactic body radiation by 4 weeks.

Trimming took 5 bases from V and 7 from J, leaving 17 bases between them. The CDR3 has 15 residues. In germline, CDR1 is SGHVS, CDR2 FNYEAQ. Study findings and constraints: In blood, top tumor clones expanded by 2 weeks, shrinking by 4.

Sequencing was performed with immunoSEQ multiplex PCR; in TCRdb, only in-frame clones are kept and a portion is missing. The data show around 140,000 clones, 70% to 90% seen once. This chain uses TRBV7-6 with TRBJ1-4, with D possibly TRBD1 on 6 matching bases. The clonotype originates from a woman aged 45-59 years with renal cell carcinoma. The material sequenced was blood, taken from a patient whose treatment included radiotherapy and nephrectomy. This CDR3 reads CASSVTRDMVEKLFF. The CDR3 nucleotides read TGTGCCAGCAGCGTGACCCGGGACATGGTTGAAAAACTGTTTTTT.